This TCR beta chain was recovered during a study of breast tumors, draining lymph nodes, adjacent tissues. The lymph nodes were axillary draining lymph nodes from breast cancer patients. This clonotype came up many times. The antigen remains unidentified. Trimming took off 5 bases at V and 7 bases at J, with 18 bases between the two ends. This CDR3 has 14 amino acids. The germline gives CDR1 DFQATT, CDR2 SNEGSKA (reference sequence). Study-level results: Tumor TCR diversity was below lymph nodes but above nontumor tissue. Data fit most tumor T cells coming from lymph node, expanding in tumor. The lymph node origin of tumor T cells was framed as consistent with a hypothesis, not demonstrated. Tumor and nontumor repertoires were significantly more similar in luminal-like than in basal-like breast cancer.

TCRdb processed the multiplex PCR reads anew with MiXCR; each CDR3 protein has one entry. The sample has about 80,000 distinct CDR3 sequences, roughly 20% seen once; the top ten hold 2% to 2.5%. The rearrangement links TRBV20-1 to TRBJ2-1; D might be TRBD2 (6 bases). This clonotype was sampled from a female donor with breast cancer. Some clones in this sample may be carry-over from other donors' samples. The specimen sequenced was axillary lymph node tissue. CDR3 in DNA: TGCAGTGCTGGTGACCCCCGTGCGGGGAATGAGCAGTTCTTC. It specifies CSAGDPRAGNEQFF.